The rows below give T cell receptor beta chains drawn from one sample of a study of T cells in Graves' hyperthyroidism and ophthalmopathy. MiXCR, run by TCRdb on the multiplex PCR reads, gives a single entry per CDR3 protein. The sample has approximately 600,000 distinct CDR3 sequences, roughly 13% seen once. Sequencing was performed on blood. The receptors derive from a woman in her 30s with Graves' hyperthyroidism that later progressed to Graves' ophthalmopathy. The CDR3 runs from the conserved cysteine through the conserved F or W. A D gene is named only where the DNA matches it firmly. Some rows have no size entry. The others give once, few or many, or a class for an expanded clone.

cdr3_nt	cdr3_aa	clone_size	v_call	j_call	d_call
TGTGCCAGCAGTTTCATTGGCACTGAAGCTTTCTTT	CASSFIGTEAFF	many	TRBV27	TRBJ1-1	-
TGTGCCAGCAGCTTTGAGAGGGTCATGAACACTGAAGCTTTCTTT	CASSFERVMNTEAFF	few	TRBV7-9	TRBJ1-1	-
TGTGCCACGGGACTGCCAAAAGAGACCCAGTACTTC	CATGLPKETQYF	-	TRBV15	TRBJ2-5	-
TGTGCCTGGAGGCTGACCGCGGGGACGAAGACCCAGTACTTC	CAWRLTAGTKTQYF	many	TRBV30	TRBJ2-5	-
TGTGCCAGCAGTTCCCAGGGGTGGTATCAGCCCCAGCATTTT	CASSSQGWYQPQHF	many	TRBV28	TRBJ1-5	-
TGTGCCAGCAGACCAGGGGGGAACACTGAAGCTTTCTTT	CASRPGGNTEAFF	many	TRBV27	TRBJ1-1	TRBD1
TGTGCCACCAGTGACGCTGGACTAGCGGGAGATACGCAGTATTTT	CATSDAGLAGDTQYF	many	TRBV24-1	TRBJ2-3	TRBD2
TGCAGTGCTAGAAAAACAGGGGGCAACCATGGCTACACCTTC	CSARKTGGNHGYTF	-	TRBV20-1	TRBJ1-2	TRBD1
TGTGCCAGTTGGGGGAGGCCTCAGCCCCAGCATTTT	CASWGRPQPQHF	many	TRBV28	TRBJ1-5	-
TGCGCCAGCAGCCTAGGTACCGGGACAGACAGCACAGATACGCAGTATTTT	CASSLGTGTDSTDTQYF	many	TRBV5-1	TRBJ2-3	TRBD1
TGTGCCAGCAGCGTCGGGGGGGAATCTAATGAAAAACTGTTTTTT	CASSVGGESNEKLFF	-	TRBV5-4	TRBJ1-4	-
TGTGCCAGCAAAGAGCGGGGGGGATTCGTATCCTACAATGAGCAGTTCTTC	CASKERGGFVSYNEQFF	many	TRBV6-1	TRBJ2-1	TRBD2
TGCAGTGATATTCAGGGAGGCGGCTATGGCTACACCTTC	CSDIQGGGYGYTF	-	TRBV29-1	TRBJ1-2	-
TGTGCCAGCATCACCAGGGGTGAGCAGTTCTTC	CASITRGEQFF	many	TRBV27	TRBJ2-1	-
TGTGCCAGTAGTATAGAGGGAAAGTCCTATGGCTACACCTTC	CASSIEGKSYGYTF	few	TRBV19	TRBJ1-2	-
TGTGCCAGCAGCTTCGGGGACACCACTTACAATGAGCAGTTCTTC	CASSFGDTTYNEQFF	many	TRBV7-8	TRBJ2-1	-
TGTGCCAGCAGTTACTTAGGAGTGAACACTGAAGCTTTCTTT	CASSYLGVNTEAFF	many	TRBV6-2/TRBV6-3	TRBJ1-1	-
TGTGCCAGCAGCGGACGGACAGGGGTCGACACTGAAGCTTTCTTT	CASSGRTGVDTEAFF	few	TRBV11-2	TRBJ1-1	TRBD1
TGTGCCAGTAGTACAGGGAGCACCTCCAATGAGCAGTTCTTC	CASSTGSTSNEQFF	many	TRBV19	TRBJ2-1	-
TGTGCCAGCAGCCCTGGACTAGCGGGAGTCGGAGAGACCCGGTACTTC	CASSPGLAGVGETRYF	few	TRBV7-3	TRBJ2-5	TRBD2
TGTGCCAGCAGCTTAGCGTATTCCCATAGGGAGACCCAGTACTTC	CASSLAYSHRETQYF	-	TRBV7-2	TRBJ2-5	-
TGTGCCAGCACCTGGACCCTGGAGCAGTTCTTC	CASTWTLEQFF	many	TRBV2	TRBJ2-1	-
TGCAGCGTTGCCTCGGACAGGGATCCAACTAATGAAAAACTGTTTTTT	CSVASDRDPTNEKLFF	many	TRBV29-1	TRBJ1-4	TRBD1
TGTGCCAGCAGTTTACAAGACAGTCAGCCCCAGCATTTT	CASSLQDSQPQHF	many	TRBV28	TRBJ1-5	-
TGTGCCAGCACCCTAGGAGGGGATGAAAAACTGTTTTTT	CASTLGGDEKLFF	few	TRBV12-3/TRBV12-4	TRBJ1-4	-
TGTGCCAGCAGCTCGACTAGCGGGAGAGGAGAGACCCAGTACTTC	CASSSTSGRGETQYF	many	TRBV12-3/TRBV12-4	TRBJ2-5	TRBD2
TGTGCCAGCAGTTTTTCCGGGGATAGCAATCAGCCCCAGCATTTT	CASSFSGDSNQPQHF	many	TRBV12-3/TRBV12-4	TRBJ1-5	-
TGCAGCTCATTTACCCCTATGCACGAGCAGTACTTC	CSSFTPMHEQYF	many	TRBV29-1	TRBJ2-7	-
TGTGCCAGCACTCTATCTACAGCGGGTGCCCAGTTCTTC	CASTLSTAGAQFF	many	TRBV6-2/TRBV6-3	TRBJ2-1	-
TGCAGTGCTAGAGGAGGTAGATTTAAAGGTTCCGCGGGAGGGTCCTACAATGAGCAGTTCTTC	CSARGGRFKGSAGGSYNEQFF	many	TRBV20-1	TRBJ2-1	TRBD2
TGTGCCAGCAGTCGTGCAGGGACCCGCAGTCAGCCCCAGCATTTT	CASSRAGTRSQPQHF	many	TRBV12-3/TRBV12-4	TRBJ1-5	-
TGCAGTGCTAGAGTCGGGGGACCAAACACTGAAGCTTTCTTT	CSARVGGPNTEAFF	-	TRBV20-1	TRBJ1-1	-
TGTGCCAGCAGCCAGGGACAGATCTACGAGCAGTACTTC	CASSQGQIYEQYF	few	TRBV14	TRBJ2-7	TRBD1
TGTGCCAGCAAGCAAGGAGGTAACACTGAAGCTTTCTTT	CASKQGGNTEAFF	few	TRBV27	TRBJ1-1	-
TGTGCCACCAGTGAGTTGGAGACCCAGTACTTC	CATSELETQYF	-	TRBV24-1	TRBJ2-5	-
TGTGCCAGCAGTTACTCTGGGACTACTTACGCCAATGAGCAGTTCTTC	CASSYSGTTYANEQFF	many	TRBV6-5	TRBJ2-1	TRBD2
TGTGCCAGCAGCGATGGGAAGGATAGTGGCAATCAGCCCCAGCATTTT	CASSDGKDSGNQPQHF	-	TRBV9	TRBJ1-5	-
TGTGCCAGCAGCCTTACGGGGGGCGGATCCACCTACGAGCAGTACTTC	CASSLTGGGSTYEQYF	many	TRBV6-2/TRBV6-3	TRBJ2-7	-
TGTGCCAGCAGTGTGGCCACAACTAATGAAAAACTGTTTTTT	CASSVATTNEKLFF	many	TRBV2	TRBJ1-4	-
TGTGCCAGCAGTTACGCGGCCGTGAGCACAGATACGCAGTATTTT	CASSYAAVSTDTQYF	many	TRBV27	TRBJ2-3	-